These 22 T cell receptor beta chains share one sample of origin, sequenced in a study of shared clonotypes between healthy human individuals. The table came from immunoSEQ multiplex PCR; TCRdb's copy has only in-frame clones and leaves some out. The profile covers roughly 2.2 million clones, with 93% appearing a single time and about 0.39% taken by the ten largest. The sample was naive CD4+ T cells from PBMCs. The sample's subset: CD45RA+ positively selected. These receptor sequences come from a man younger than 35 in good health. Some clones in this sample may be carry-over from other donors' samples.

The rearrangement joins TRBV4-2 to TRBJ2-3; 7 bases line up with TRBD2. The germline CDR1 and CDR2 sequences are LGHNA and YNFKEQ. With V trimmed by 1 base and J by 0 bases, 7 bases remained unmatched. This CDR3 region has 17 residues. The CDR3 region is CASSQGARGSSTDTQYF. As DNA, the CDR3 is TGTGCCAGCAGCCAAGGGGCGCGGGGGAGTAGCACAGATACGCAGTATTTT.

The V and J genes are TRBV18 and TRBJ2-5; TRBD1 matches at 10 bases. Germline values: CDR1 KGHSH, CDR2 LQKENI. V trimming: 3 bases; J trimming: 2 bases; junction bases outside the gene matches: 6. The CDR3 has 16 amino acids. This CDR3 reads CASSPTGTGAQETQYF. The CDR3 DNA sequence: TGTGCCAGCTCACCGACCGGGACAGGGGCTCAAGAGACCCAGTACTTC.

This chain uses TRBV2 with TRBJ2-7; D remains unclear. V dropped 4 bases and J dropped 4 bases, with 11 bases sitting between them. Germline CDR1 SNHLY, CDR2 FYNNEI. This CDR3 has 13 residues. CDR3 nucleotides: TGTGCCAGCAGTGGGCTGCTGGGTTACGAGCAGTACTTC. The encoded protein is CASSGLLGYEQYF. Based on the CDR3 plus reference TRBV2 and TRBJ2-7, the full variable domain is EPEVTQTPSHQVTQMGQEVILRCVPISNHLYFYWYRQILGQKVEFLVSFYNNEISEKSEIFDDQFSVERPDGSNFTLKIRSTKLEDSAMYFCASSGLLGYEQYFGPGTRLTVT.

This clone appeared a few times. The DNA for the CDR3 is TGTGCCATGGGACAGGGGGGGACTGAAGCTTTCTTT. Residues: CAMGQGGTEAFF. The genes are TRBV10-3 and TRBJ1-1; 11 bases are a match to TRBD1. V was pared by 9 bases and J by 5 bases, with 2 bases of the junction left unmatched. This CDR3 is 12 amino acids long. The germline gives CDR1 ENHRY, CDR2 SYGVKD.

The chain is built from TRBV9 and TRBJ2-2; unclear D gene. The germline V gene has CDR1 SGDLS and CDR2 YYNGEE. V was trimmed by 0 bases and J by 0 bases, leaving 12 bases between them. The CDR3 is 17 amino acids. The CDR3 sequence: CASSVGRIAANTGELFF. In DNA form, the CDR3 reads TGTGCCAGCAGCGTAGGGCGGATCGCCGCGAACACCGGGGAGCTGTTTTTT.

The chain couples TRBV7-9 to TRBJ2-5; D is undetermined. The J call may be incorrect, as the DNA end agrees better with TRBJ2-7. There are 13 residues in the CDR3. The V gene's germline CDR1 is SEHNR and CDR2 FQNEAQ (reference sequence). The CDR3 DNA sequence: TGTGCCAGCAGCATAGGGCTGATCCTCGAGCAGTACTTC. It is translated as CASSIGLILEQYF.

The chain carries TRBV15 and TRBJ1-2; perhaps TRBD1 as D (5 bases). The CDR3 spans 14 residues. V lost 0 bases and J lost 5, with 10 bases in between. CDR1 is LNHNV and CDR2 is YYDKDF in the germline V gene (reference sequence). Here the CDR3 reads CATSRDRERYGYTF. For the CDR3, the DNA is TGTGCCACCAGCAGAGACAGGGAGCGGTATGGCTACACCTTC.

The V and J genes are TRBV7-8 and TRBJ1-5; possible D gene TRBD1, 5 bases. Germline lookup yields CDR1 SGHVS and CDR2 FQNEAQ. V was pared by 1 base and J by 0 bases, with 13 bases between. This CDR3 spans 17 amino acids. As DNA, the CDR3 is TGTGCCAGCAGCTTAGATGGAGGGGACTATAGCAATCAGCCCCAGCATTTT. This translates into CASSLDGGDYSNQPQHF.

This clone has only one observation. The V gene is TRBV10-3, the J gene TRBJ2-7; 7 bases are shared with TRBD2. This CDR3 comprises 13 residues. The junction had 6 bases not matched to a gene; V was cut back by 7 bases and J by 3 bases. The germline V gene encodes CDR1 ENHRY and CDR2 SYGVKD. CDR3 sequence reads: CAIMAGDGYEQYF. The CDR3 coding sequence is TGTGCCATCATGGCGGGGGATGGCTACGAGCAGTACTTC.

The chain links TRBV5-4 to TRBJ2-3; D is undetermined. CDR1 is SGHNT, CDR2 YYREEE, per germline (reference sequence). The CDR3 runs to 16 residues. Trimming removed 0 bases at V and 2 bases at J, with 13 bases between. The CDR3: CASSLARAFTTDTQYF. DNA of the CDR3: TGTGCCAGCAGCTTGGCGCGAGCGTTCACCACAGATACGCAGTATTTT.

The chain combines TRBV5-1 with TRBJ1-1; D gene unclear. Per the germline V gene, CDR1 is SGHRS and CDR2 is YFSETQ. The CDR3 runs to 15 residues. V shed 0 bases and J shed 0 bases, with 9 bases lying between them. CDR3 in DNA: TGCGCCAGCAGCTTGGCACAGACCCTGAACACTGAAGCTTTCTTT. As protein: CASSLAQTLNTEAFF.

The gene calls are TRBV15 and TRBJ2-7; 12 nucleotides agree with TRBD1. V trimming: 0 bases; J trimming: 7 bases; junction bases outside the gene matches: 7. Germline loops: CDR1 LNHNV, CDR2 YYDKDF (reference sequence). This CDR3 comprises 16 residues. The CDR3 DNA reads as TGTGCCACCAGCAGAGATGTGGGACAGGGGGCAGGTGAGCAGTACTTC. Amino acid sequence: CATSRDVGQGAGEQYF.

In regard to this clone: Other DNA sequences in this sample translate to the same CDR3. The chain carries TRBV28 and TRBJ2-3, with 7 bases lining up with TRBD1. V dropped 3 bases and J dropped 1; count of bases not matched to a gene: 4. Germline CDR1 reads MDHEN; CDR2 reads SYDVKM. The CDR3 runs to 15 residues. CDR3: CASSLPGGGTDTQYF. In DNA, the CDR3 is TGTGCCAGCAGTTTGCCAGGGGGAGGCACAGATACGCAGTATTTT.

This CDR3 is CASSFRAVPGVSPYEQYF. For the CDR3, the DNA is TGTGCCAGCAGTTTTCGTGCGGTTCCAGGGGTTTCCCCCTACGAGCAGTACTTC. The chain combines TRBV27 with TRBJ2-7; D is possibly TRBD1 (6 bases). The CDR3 length is 18 residues. V was cut by 3 bases and J by 2 bases, with 23 bases left in between. Germline V gene sequence: CDR1 MNHEY, CDR2 SMNVEV (reference sequence).

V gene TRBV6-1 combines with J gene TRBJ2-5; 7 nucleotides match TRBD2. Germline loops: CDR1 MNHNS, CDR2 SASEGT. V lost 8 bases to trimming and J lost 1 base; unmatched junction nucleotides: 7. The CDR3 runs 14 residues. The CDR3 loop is CASSSGAPQETQYF. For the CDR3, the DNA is TGTGCCAGCTCGAGCGGGGCTCCCCAAGAGACCCAGTACTTC.

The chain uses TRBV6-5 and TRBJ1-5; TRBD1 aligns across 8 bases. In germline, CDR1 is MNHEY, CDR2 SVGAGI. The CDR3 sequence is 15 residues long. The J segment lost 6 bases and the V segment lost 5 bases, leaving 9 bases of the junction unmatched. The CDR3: CASSKFRGRSQPQHF. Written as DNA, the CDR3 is TGTGCCAGCAGTAAATTCAGGGGGCGAAGTCAGCCCCAGCATTTT.

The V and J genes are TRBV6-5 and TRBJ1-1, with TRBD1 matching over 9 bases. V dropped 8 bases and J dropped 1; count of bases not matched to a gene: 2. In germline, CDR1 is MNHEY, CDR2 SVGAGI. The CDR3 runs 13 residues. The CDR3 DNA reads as TGTGCCAGCGCGGGACAGGGGAACACTGAAGCTTTCTTT. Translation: CASAGQGNTEAFF.

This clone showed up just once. CDR3: CASSQGRAHEQYF. The CDR3 nucleotides read TGTGCCAGCAGCCAGGGCAGGGCCCACGAGCAGTACTTC. The genes are TRBV4-2 and TRBJ2-7; maybe TRBD1 (5 bases). V gave up 3 bases and J gave up 5 bases, with 11 bases separating them. CDR1 is LGHNA, CDR2 YNFKEQ, per germline. CDR3 length: 13 residues.

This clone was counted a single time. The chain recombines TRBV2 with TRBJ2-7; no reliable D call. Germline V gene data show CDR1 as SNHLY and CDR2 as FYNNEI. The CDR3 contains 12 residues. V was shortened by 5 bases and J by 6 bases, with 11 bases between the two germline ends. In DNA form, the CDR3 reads TGTGCCAGCAGTCTGGAAGCTGGCGAGCAGTACTTC. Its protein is CASSLEAGEQYF. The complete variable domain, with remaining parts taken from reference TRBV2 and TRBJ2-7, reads EPEVTQTPSHQVTQMGQEVILRCVPISNHLYFYWYRQILGQKVEFLVSFYNNEISEKSEIFDDQFSVERPDGSNFTLKIRSTKLEDSAMYFCASSLEAGEQYFGPGTRLTVT.

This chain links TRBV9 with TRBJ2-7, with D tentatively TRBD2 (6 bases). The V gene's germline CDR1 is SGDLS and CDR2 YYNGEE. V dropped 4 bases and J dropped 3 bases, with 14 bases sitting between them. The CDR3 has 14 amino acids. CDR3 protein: CASSPVLGGYEQYF. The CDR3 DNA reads TGTGCCAGCAGCCCCGTATTGGGGGGCTACGAGCAGTACTTC.

CDR3 sequence (DNA): TGTGCCAGTACCCAACAGGGGGCGAGAACTGAAGCTTTCTTT. Translated, it gives CASTQQGARTEAFF. The rearrangement links TRBV19 to TRBJ1-1, with TRBD1 identical over 9 bases. CDR3 length: 14 residues. CDR1 and CDR2 from the germline V gene are LNHDA and SQIVND (reference sequence). Trimming at V came to 7 bases and at J to 5 bases, leaving 8 bases not matched to a gene.

The CDR3 sequence is CASSLADRDTEAFF. In DNA, the CDR3 is TGCGCCAGCAGCTTAGCGGACAGGGACACTGAAGCTTTCTTT. V and J are TRBV5-1 and TRBJ1-1; 8 bases map to TRBD1. Germline CDR1 and CDR2: SGHRS and YFSETQ. The V segment lost 2 bases and the J segment 3 bases; nucleotides outside the gene matches: 3. The CDR3 runs to 14 residues.